The T cell receptor beta chain under discussion was sequenced for a study of radiation and T cells in renal cell carcinoma. The time point here: baseline pretreatment blood. Sample treatment: 15 Gy SBRT to primary tumor, nephrectomy 4 weeks later. The CDR3 contains 15 residues. Trimming removed 0 bases from V and 0 bases from J, with 6 bases in between. CDR1 is MGHRA, CDR2 YSYEKL, per germline. Produced via immunoSEQ multiplex PCR; TCRdb's table is partial and in-frame only. The sample lists approximately 90,000 clones, 86% occurring once. The specimen was blood, collected from a patient whose treatment included radiotherapy and nephrectomy. The sequence derives from a man aged 45-65 years with renal cell carcinoma. This chain connects TRBV4-1 to TRBJ2-1; D remains unclear. The CDR3 loop reads CASSQDPGSYNEQFF. In nucleotides, the CDR3 is TGCGCCAGCAGCCAAGATCCCGGCTCCTACAATGAGCAGTTCTTC.